What follows describes a single TCR beta chain. This clonotype appeared many times. Its antigen remains undetermined. No base qualities exist here, and no much larger clone lies one base off it. The data originate from a study of T cells in Graves' hyperthyroidism and ophthalmopathy (dated by TCRdb to the late 2010s). About the investigation overall: Peripheral blood was collected at initial diagnosis, before any treatment. For training and testing, the approximately 92 patients in the discovery cohort were randomly divided in a 7:3 ratio. In several Graves' hyperthyroidism patients, the study also compared T-cell repertoires from thyroid tissue with T-cell repertoires from blood. An independent validation cohort of some 18 hyperthyroidism patients and approximately 15 patients who later progressed to ophthalmopathy tested prospective prediction of ophthalmopathy. TCR Vbeta CDR3 sequencing of fewer than 150 peripheral blood samples (more than 40 ophthalmopathy, roughly 74 hyperthyroidism and 17 progressor patients) is reported in the paper. Once sampling was done, hyperthyroidism patients were given methimazole at a starting dose of 30 mg daily, whereas ophthalmopathy patients were given high-dose intravenous methylprednisolone. A discovery cohort of approximately 100 patients, roughly 45 with Graves' ophthalmopathy and about 58 with stable Graves' hyperthyroidism, was used to find distinguishing TCR V-J signatures. General study outcomes and caveats: Ophthalmopathy was separated from stable hyperthyroidism by a 13 V-J signature model, with roughly 88% sensitivity and 81% to 82% specificity obtained in cross-validation and 80%/75% obtained in testing. Most expanded thyroid clonotypes (frequency above 0.001) were also detected in blood, suggesting blood repertoires may reflect thyroid immune responses. In validation, progression to ophthalmopathy was predicted by the model with around 71% sensitivity and 72% to 80% specificity, a median of around 6.5 months before onset. Sample size was not statistically predetermined, and investigators were not blinded to group allocation.

Amplification of TCR beta CDR3 regions was carried out from RNA transcripts. For the first round of RT-PCR on the TCR CDR3, the HTBI primer set was used together with the Qiagen OneStep RT-PCR kit. A second multiplex PCR round built the libraries, followed by size selection and purification. Libraries were sequenced paired-end with 100 bp reads on an Illumina HiSeq2000. Under the source paper's analysis protocol: SOAPnuke was used to process the raw data, throwing out any read that contained adapters or uncalled bases, had a mean Phred below 15, or lacked an exact constant-primer or identifier match. COPE v1.2.5 was used to merge high-quality paired reads, and clonotypes were defined as unique nucleotide sequences. MiTCR v1.1 was used to align clonotypes to the IMGT TRBV, TRBD and TRBJ reference segments. The analysis was restricted to V-J combinations with a frequency above 0.0001, which together covered 99% to 99.2% of the repertoires. The TCS score was defined as the ratio of F50 (clonal expansion) to E x V (chaos), calculated using BLOSUM62-based TCRdist between CDR3 peptides within each V-J. Welch's t-statistics and random forest reduced 514 V-J features to 10 to 15, which were used in a naive Bayes classifier (R e1071). In-frame beta chains were kept once TCRdb had trimmed the public reads at Q25 with fastp and called clones with MiXCR. Rows with one shared CDR3 protein collapse into an entry with the most common genes and DNA. Here the V and J calls rest on TCRdb's processing, not on the authors' analysis. The sample table contains around 350,000 distinct CDR3 sequences; only one count was recorded for about 15% of them. Around a fifth of the sample is taken by the ten largest.

Ophthalmopathy patients had moderately to severely active disease, Clinical Activity Score of at least 3, NOSPECS grade of at least 4, and duration under 3 months. Any patient with an uncontrolled infection, another autoimmune disease, pregnancy or lactation was excluded. Diagnoses were established on the basis of clinical symptoms, serum thyroxine and TRAb, thyroid ultrasound, and orbital computed tomography. PBMCs were isolated from about 10 ml of fresh peripheral blood by Ficoll-Paque density gradient centrifugation. Total RNA was extracted with Trizol reagent, and quality was checked on an Agilent 2100 Bioanalyzer. Inclusive of the bounding cysteine and phenylalanine, the CDR3 is 16 residues long. Only the CDR3 part of the read is kept: 48 bases, read in frame from the first base. The CDR1 and CDR2 encoded by the germline V gene are SGHDT and YYEEEE. Between the V and J ends, shortened by 4 bases and 1 base respectively, the junction contains 14 bases.

Recombination linked TRBV5-6 to TRBJ2-2, with the D gene tentatively TRBD1 or TRBD2, based on 5 matching bases in each. The origin of this receptor is a young woman with Graves' ophthalmopathy. Material: blood. CDR3 region: CASSLPRGENTGELFF. The DNA reads as follows: TGTGCCAGCAGCCTTCCTAGAGGGGAGAACACCGGGGAGCTGTTTTTT.